The sequence of this T cell receptor (beta chain) was determined in a study of T-cell reconstitution after alpha-beta-depleted transplantation in children. About this clonotype itself: No antigen is known for it.

Unique molecular identifiers were incorporated into the prepared TCRbeta library. TCRdb called the PCR reads again in MiXCR, with one record for every CDR3 protein. In the table there are more than 500,000 distinct CDR3 sequences, about an eighth of which are singletons. Study-level findings and limits: Reported findings indicate that, about two months after transplant, alpha-beta T cells came from several hundred expanded clones, which were derived from non-depleted graft cells. From newly produced T cells came most of the T-cell counts and diversity one year after transplant. Day-60 TCRbeta diversity that was high in some patients was derived from surviving recipient T cells and thymic progenitors.

Germline V lookup: CDR1 SGHDT, CDR2 YYEEEE. The CDR3 extends over 17 amino acids. Deletions cut 4 bases from V and 2 bases from J, with 18 bases between. The source is a female patient aged 2-10 years who had a stem cell transplant for aplastic anemia, so the T cells may come from the graft donor. The V call is TRBV5-6, the J call TRBJ2-2, with D possibly matching TRBD2 (6 bases). This material consisted of PBMCs, mostly from graft donor cells, taken 180 days after TCRalphabeta/CD19-depleted stem cell transplant. In DNA, the CDR3 is TGTGCCAGCAGCCCGGTTGATGGCGGGGCAAACACCGGGGAGCTGTTTTTT. It encodes CASSPVDGGANTGELFF. Filled out from reference TRBV5-6 and TRBJ2-2, the complete variable domain reads DAGVTQSPTHLIKTRGQQVTLRCSPKSGHDTVSWYQQALGQGPQFIFQYYEEEERQRGNFPDRFSGHQFPNYSSELNVNALLLGDSALYLCASSPVDGGANTGELFFGEGSRLTVL.